This T cell receptor beta chain was documented in a study of T-cell reconstitution after alpha-beta-depleted transplantation in children. Germline V gene data show CDR1 as LNHDA and CDR2 as SQIVND (reference sequence). The CDR3 has 16 residues. V was trimmed by 6 bases and J by 2 bases, leaving 17 bases between them. The library targeted TCRbeta and was prepared with unique molecular identifiers. One entry per CDR3 protein results from TCRdb running MiXCR on the PCR reads. The table includes 450,000 to 600,000 distinct CDR3 sequences, less than 35% detected once. The sample in question was PBMCs from the stem cell graft donor, obtained from the stem cell graft. The sequence was collected from a human donor who donated a stem cell graft to a child with aplastic anemia. This chain joins TRBV19 and TRBJ1-5; D is unclear. The chain's CDR3 is CASRDQPLERNQPQHF. The CDR3, as DNA: TGTGCCAGTAGGGATCAACCTCTGGAGCGCAATCAGCCCCAGCATTTT.